The T cell receptor (beta chain) under discussion was sequenced for a study of blood T cells in healthy people across ages (dated by TCRdb to between 2014 and 2016). With regard to the full study: In model experiments, template switching captured about one uniquely barcoded TCR beta cDNA molecule for every two T cells. To avoid experimental bias, donors of different ages were spread randomly across the sequencing lanes. For two donors (one aged 18 to 29 and one aged 80 or older), the study analyzed two additional independent replicas of 1 million unique cDNA reads from the same blood draw. The donors were split into four age groups: young (average about 16 years), middle-aged (about 40), aged (around 67) and long-lived (approximately 80). To track age-related changes in TCR beta repertoire diversity, the study relied on deep sequencing normalized with unique cDNA molecular identifiers.

From its cysteine to its phenylalanine, the CDR3 spans 14 amino acids. Here the CDR3 DNA is all that survives: 42 bases in frame from base 1. Trimming removed 8 bases from V and 0 bases from J; the gene matches leave 5 bases unexplained. Based on the germline V gene, the CDR1 and CDR2 sequences are SGHTA and FQGNSA. The protocol used for the library was 5' RACE. The sequencer listed for this sample is Illumina HiSeq 2500. The second PCR ran for roughly 7 to 11 cycles and used a J-beta primer mix along with a sample-barcoded 5' primer. A template-switch 5' adaptor carrying 12 random nucleotides introduced a unique molecular identifier onto each TCR beta cDNA molecule. At least 2.5 million CDR3-containing paired-end reads were obtained from each sample. All of the RNA was converted into first-strand cDNA using the Mint cDNA synthesis kit, with a TRBC-specific oligonucleotide serving as the primer. After uracil-DNA glycosylase treatment, a first 18-cycle PCR used universal primers M1SS and BC2_uni_R on all cDNA. Processing in the source paper ran as follows. Each sample was normalized by randomly selecting 1 million high-quality reads, each carrying a distinct molecular identifier. Instead of being binned into consensus sequences, reads that shared molecular identifiers were thrown out. MiTCR, with a Q25 quality threshold and the strictest error-elimination algorithm, was used for CDR3 identification, clonotype clustering and error correction. A nonparametric unseen species model with Euler transformation was used to estimate lower-bound total TCR beta diversity. Starting from the raw public reads, TCRdb applied fastp trimming at Q25, assembled clones with MiXCR and retained in-frame beta chains. Rows are unified per CDR3 protein, each entry keeping the most common DNA and genes. These V and J calls rely on TCRdb rather than the paper's analysis. This sample gives hundreds of thousands of distinct CDR3 sequences in total; under 30% of them show up just once. Roughly 17% of the sample comes from the top ten.

Findings and caveats that apply to the study as a whole: Compared with the aged group, the long-lived group had more naive CD4+ T cells, fewer expanded clones and increased TCR diversity, suggesting age selection. Because donor CMV infection status was unknown, age-related changes in expanded clonotypes were potentially confounded. Since profiling was done on bulk unsorted PBMCs, naive and antigen-experienced compartments could not be conclusively compared. Estimates of total diversity based on one million sequenced T cells were considered lower bounds and underestimates. There was a strong correlation between observed TCR beta diversity and the percentage of naive T cells measured by flow cytometry. As age increased, observed TCR beta diversity per million T cells dropped in a roughly linear way, and a significant reduction was already evident by age about 36.

As for this clonotype: Its specific antigen is unknown. No base qualities exist here, and no much larger clone lies one base off it.

The 35 to 40 donors, aged roughly 6 to 95 years, were systemically healthy Caucasian individuals from Russia. About 9.6 milliliters of peripheral blood were collected from each donor into EDTA-treated Vacutainer tubes. Ficoll-Paque density-gradient centrifugation was used to isolate PBMCs, with at least 6 million per sample. Total RNA, at least 6 micrograms per sample, was extracted from PBMCs with Trizol reagent. The percentages of naive CD45RAhigh/CD27high T cells were determined by flow cytometry on a PBMC aliquot from every donor. The receptor was derived from a woman aged 80 or over in good health. This receptor chain uses TRBV7-2 and TRBJ1-1; 8 bases in the middle match TRBD1. Sequencing was done on a sample of blood. The CDR3 in this case is CASGATGVNTEAFF. The nucleotide sequence is given as TGTGCCAGCGGAGCGACAGGGGTGAACACTGAAGCTTTCTTT.